This T cell receptor (beta chain) comes out of a study of Graves' ophthalmopathy and Graves' hyperthyroidism. Whole-study findings and limits: Among thyroid clonotypes expanded above 0.001 frequency, most also appeared in blood.

Transcripts of RNA were the source for amplifying TCR beta CDR3 regions. HTBI primers served in a first-round RT-PCR, which a second-round multiplex PCR followed. MiXCR, run by TCRdb on the multiplex PCR reads, gives a single entry per CDR3 protein. The repertoire holds over a million distinct CDR3 sequences, with about 36% as singletons. Diagnostic conclusions were grounded in clinical symptoms, serum thyroxine, TRAb, thyroid ultrasound and orbital computed tomography. This clonotype was counted between two and nine times. Its antigen is currently unknown. The CDR3 spans 13 residues. Germline-derived CDR1 and CDR2 are MNHEY and SMNVEV (reference sequence). Unmatched junction bases numbered 9, after V lost 5 bases and J lost 9 bases.

The sequenced sample consisted of peripheral blood or thyroid tissue (not recorded which). The V gene is TRBV27, the J gene TRBJ1-1; 7 bases are a match to TRBD1. This sequence was found in an adult man with Graves' hyperthyroidism. CDR3: CASSRQGSRKAFF. CDR3 in DNA: TGTGCCAGCAGTCGACAGGGATCTCGGAAAGCTTTCTTT.